These 17 T cell receptor beta chains came from one sample sequenced in a study of blood T cell repertoires in COVID-19. Profiled with immunoSEQ multiplex PCR; TCRdb holds only in-frame clones, not every one. The data show roughly 200,000 clones, 84% seen once. The sample comprised peripheral blood. The receptors stem from an elderly woman with COVID-19, enrolled during active disease.

The chain recombines TRBV6-5 with TRBJ2-1; 8 bases are shared with TRBD1. This CDR3 spans 15 amino acids. Trimming at V came to 2 bases and at J to 5 bases, leaving 5 bases not matched to a gene. The germline gives CDR1 MNHEY, CDR2 SVGAGI. The CDR3 bases are TGTGCCAGCAGTTACCCCGGACAGGGAAACAATGAGCAGTTCTTC. It yields the protein CASSYPGQGNNEQFF.

The gene calls are TRBV5-1 and TRBJ1-4; TRBD1 is a possible D gene (5 bases). Germline V lookup: CDR1 SGHRS, CDR2 YFSETQ. The V end was cut by 3 bases, the J end by 8 bases, with 17 bases between. This CDR3 spans 15 amino acids. This CDR3 reads CASSSGEGRSEKLFF. The DNA of the CDR3 is TGCGCCAGCAGCTCGGGGGAAGGTCGAAGCGAAAAACTGTTTTTT.

The chain joins TRBV6-6 to TRBJ1-2; TRBD1 might be the D (6 bases). V lost 6 bases and J lost 8, with 16 bases in between. Germline assignment: CDR1 MNHNY and CDR2 SVGAGI (reference sequence). The CDR3 runs to 13 residues. Written as DNA, the CDR3 is TGTGCCAGCAGCCCGGGACAAGGAAACGGCTACACCTTC. Translated, it gives CASSPGQGNGYTF.

This clone was counted once. The rearrangement joins TRBV4-2 to TRBJ2-7; perhaps TRBD1 as D (6 bases). V shed 1 base and J shed 2 bases, with 15 bases lying between them. Looked up from germline, CDR1 is LGHNA and CDR2 is YNFKEQ. The CDR3 is 16 residues long. CDR3 nucleotides: TGTGCCAGCAGCCAAGGTGGGGACATTCGAACCTACGAGCAGTACTTC. This gives the protein CASSQGGDIRTYEQYF.

V is TRBV10-1 and J is TRBJ2-2; a possible D gene is TRBD2 (6 bases). The CDR3 spans 16 residues. The germline gives CDR1 WNHNN, CDR2 SYGVQD (reference sequence). Trimming pared 5 bases from V and 1 base from J, leaving 14 bases between. The CDR3 sequence: CASSYRSGENTGELFF. The CDR3 bases are TGCGCCAGCAGTTATCGTAGCGGAGAGAACACCGGGGAGCTGTTTTTT.

This clone was counted a few times. V is TRBV3-1 (or the pseudogene TRBV3-2) and J is TRBJ1-6; a weak D match, TRBD1 (6 bases). The CDR3 covers 15 residues. The germline V gene has CDR1 LGHDT and CDR2 YNNKEL (reference sequence). V was cut by 3 bases and J by 9 bases, with 15 bases left in between. CDR3 DNA: TGTGCCAGCAGCCAGGCACAGGGCAACGGTTCACCCCTCCACTTT. Its translation is CASSQAQGNGSPLHF.

The chain uses TRBV11-2 and TRBJ1-4, with TRBD1 matching 9 bases. Per germline, CDR1 SGHAT and CDR2 FQNNGV. The trim removed 3 bases at V and 5 bases at J, leaving 4 bases unmatched. This CDR3 region has 15 residues. The CDR3 DNA is TGTGCCAGCAGCTTGGCTGGACAGGGGAATGAAAAACTGTTTTTT. Translation: CASSLAGQGNEKLFF.

In this sample, this clone turned up a few times. The chain is built from TRBV19 and TRBJ2-5; D is possibly TRBD2 (5 bases). CDR1 and CDR2 from the germline V gene are LNHDA and SQIVND (reference sequence). This CDR3 comprises 14 residues. The germline V and J ends were trimmed by 4 bases and 4 bases, with 13 bases remaining between them. The DNA of the CDR3 is TGTGCCAGTAGTAGGAGGATCGGAGGAGAGACCCAGTACTTC. Amino acid sequence: CASSRRIGGETQYF.

This chain uses TRBV7-2 with TRBJ1-1; 7 bases are a match to TRBD1. CDR1 SGHTA and CDR2 FQGNSA come from the germline V gene. This CDR3 has 17 amino acids. Trimming at V came to 5 bases and at J to 1 base, leaving 13 bases not matched to a gene. CDR3 DNA: TGTGCCAGCAGCCCAGGGGGTCTCGGGGCCACGAACACTGAAGCTTTCTTT. Translated, it gives CASSPGGLGATNTEAFF. Combining the CDR3 with reference TRBV7-2 and TRBJ1-1 gives the whole variable domain GAGVSQSPSNKVTEKGKDVELRCDPISGHTALYWYRQSLGQGLEFLIYFQGNSAPDKSGLPSDRFSAERTGGSVSTLTIQRTQQEDSAVYLCASSPGGLGATNTEAFFGQGTRLTVV.

This clone was counted between two and nine times. Here the CDR3 reads CASSARQDNSPLHF. For the CDR3, the DNA is TGTGCCAGCAGCGCTCGACAGGATAATTCACCCCTCCACTTT. The V gene is TRBV9, the J gene TRBJ1-6, with D maybe TRBD1 (6 bases). The CDR3 contains 14 residues. Deletions cut 3 bases from V and 5 bases from J, with 9 bases between. Germline-derived CDR1 and CDR2 are SGDLS and YYNGEE.

The chain is built from TRBV6-1 and TRBJ2-2; maybe TRBD1 (7 bases). The CDR3 spans 16 residues. In germline, CDR1 is MNHNS, CDR2 SASEGT. Deletions cut 1 base from V and 6 bases from J, with 15 bases between. This CDR3 is CASSEVTTGEAGELFF. DNA for the CDR3: TGTGCCAGCAGTGAAGTCACCACAGGGGAGGCCGGGGAGCTGTTTTTT.

V and J are TRBV28 and TRBJ1-2; D is uncertain. Germline lookup yields CDR1 MDHEN and CDR2 SYDVKM. The CDR3 covers 16 residues. With 2 bases removed from V and 2 bases from J, the gap between germline ends came to 15 bases. The CDR3 sequence: CASSLVERQINYGYTF. The DNA for the CDR3 is TGTGCCAGCAGTTTAGTGGAGCGGCAGATAAACTATGGCTACACCTTC.

The V and J genes are TRBV29-1 and TRBJ2-5; a possible D gene is TRBD1 (6 bases). V gave up 6 bases and J gave up 4 bases, with 15 bases separating them. Germline CDR1 and CDR2: SQVTM and ANQGSEA. The CDR3 contains 13 residues. The CDR3 region has the DNA TGCAGCGTCGCACCGGGACAATCAGAGACCCAGTACTTC. Amino acid sequence: CSVAPGQSETQYF.

In its sample, this clone was seen a few times. The chain recombines TRBV4-3 with TRBJ1-6; tentative D call: TRBD1 (5 bases). The germline V gene has CDR1 LGHNA and CDR2 YSLEER. This CDR3 has 17 amino acids. Trimming took 0 bases from V and 10 from J, leaving 19 bases between them. In nucleotides, the CDR3 is TGCGCCAGCAGCCAAGATCCCACGGCAGGGACTAGATCACCCCTCCACTTT. Encoded protein: CASSQDPTAGTRSPLHF.

This clone was detected only once. The J gene is TRBJ1-1, the V gene TRBV19; perhaps TRBD1 as D (6 bases). The CDR3 has 16 residues. Germline CDR1 reads LNHDA; CDR2 reads SQIVND (reference sequence). V lost 4 bases, J lost 1 base, and 16 bases lay in between. The CDR3 DNA sequence: TGTGCCAGTAGTAGTTTGTTATTGACAGGGAACACTGAAGCTTTCTTT. Amino acid sequence: CASSSLLLTGNTEAFF. The whole variable domain, remainder taken from reference TRBV19 and TRBJ1-1, is DGGITQSPKYLFRKEGQNVTLSCEQNLNHDAMYWYRQDPGQGLRLIYYSQIVNDFQKGDIAEGYSVSREKKESFPLTVTSAQKNPTAFYLCASSSLLLTGNTEAFFGQGTRLTVV.

This clone was observed a handful of times. This chain joins TRBV28 and TRBJ2-7; D possibly corresponds to TRBD2 (5 bases). This CDR3 region has 17 residues. Germline CDR1 reads MDHEN; CDR2 reads SYDVKM. The V end lost 5 bases, the J end lost 0 bases, and 20 bases lay between the germline ends. This CDR3 reads CASSPAEAGLHSYEQYV. As DNA, the CDR3 is TGTGCCAGCAGTCCCGCCGAGGCAGGACTCCACTCCTACGAGCAGTACGTC.

The CDR3 DNA reads TGTGCCAGCACCAACCGACAGAGCTCCTACAATGAGCAGTTCTTC. Translation gives CASTNRQSSYNEQFF. V gene TRBV5-6 combines with J gene TRBJ2-1, with D possibly TRBD1 on 5 matching bases. This CDR3 is 15 amino acids long. Trimming shortened V by 6 bases and J by 0 bases, and 13 bases separated the two germline ends. Germline values: CDR1 SGHDT, CDR2 YYEEEE.